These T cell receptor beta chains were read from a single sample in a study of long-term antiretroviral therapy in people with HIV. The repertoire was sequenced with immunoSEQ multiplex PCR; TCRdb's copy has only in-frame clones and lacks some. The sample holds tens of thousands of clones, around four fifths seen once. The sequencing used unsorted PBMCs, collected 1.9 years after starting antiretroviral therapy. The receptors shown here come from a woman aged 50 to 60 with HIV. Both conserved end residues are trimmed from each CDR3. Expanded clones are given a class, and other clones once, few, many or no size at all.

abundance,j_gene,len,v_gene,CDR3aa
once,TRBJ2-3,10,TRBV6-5,ASSPSSDTQY
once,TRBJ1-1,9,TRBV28,ASSLRQEAF
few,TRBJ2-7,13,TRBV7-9,ASSSVRGGSYEQY
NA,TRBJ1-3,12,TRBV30,AWNPPGRGNTIY
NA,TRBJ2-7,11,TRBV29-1,SVQDDLTYEQY
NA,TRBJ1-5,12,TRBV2,ASTRQGVNQPQH
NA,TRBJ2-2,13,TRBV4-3,ASSQAGGGGGELF
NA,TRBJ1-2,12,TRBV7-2,ASSSRQAVHGYT
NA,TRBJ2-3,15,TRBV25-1,ASSQYSGTGKADTQY
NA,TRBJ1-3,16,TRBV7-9,ASSLPRSRTSSGNTIY
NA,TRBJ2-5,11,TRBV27,ASTRQGQETQY
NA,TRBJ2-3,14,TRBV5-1,ASSLEVRSSGDTQY
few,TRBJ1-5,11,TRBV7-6,ASSLGEGKPQH
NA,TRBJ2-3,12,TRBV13,ASSPQLAPDTQY
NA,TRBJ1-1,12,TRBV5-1,ASSILERSPEAF
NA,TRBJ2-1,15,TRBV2,ARLKSGGISSYNEQF
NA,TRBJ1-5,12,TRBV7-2,ASSLEYSNQPQH
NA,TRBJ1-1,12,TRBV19,ASSISSFYTEAF
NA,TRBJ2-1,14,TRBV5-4,ASSLAVAGVYNEQF
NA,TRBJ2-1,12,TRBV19,ASRPAGDVNEQF
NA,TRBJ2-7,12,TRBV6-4,ASSPTGTAYEQY
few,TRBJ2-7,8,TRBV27,ASSLCEQY
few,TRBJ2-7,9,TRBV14,ASSSGLEQY
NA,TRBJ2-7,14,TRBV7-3,ASSPTHRTLSYEQY
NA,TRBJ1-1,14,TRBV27,ASSNYWSGMNTEAF
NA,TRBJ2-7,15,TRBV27,ASSLRSAGVSSYEQY
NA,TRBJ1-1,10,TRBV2,ASRGALTEAF
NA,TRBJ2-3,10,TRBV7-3,ASSSSLDTQY
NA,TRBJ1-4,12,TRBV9,ASSADRFGEKLF
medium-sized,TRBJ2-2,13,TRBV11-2,ASSLGVAGSGELF
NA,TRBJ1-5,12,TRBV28,ASAKAGGRQPQH
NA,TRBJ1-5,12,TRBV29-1,SVRTGEHNQPQH
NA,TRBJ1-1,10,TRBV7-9,ASSLSQGLAF
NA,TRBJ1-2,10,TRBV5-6,ASSPQGYGYT
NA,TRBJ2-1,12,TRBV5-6,ASSYRGLSHEQF
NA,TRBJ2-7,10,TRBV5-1,ASSPSGLEEY
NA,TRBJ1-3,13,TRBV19,ASRRDSGTGNTIY
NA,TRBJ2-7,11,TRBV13,ASSFNRNREQY
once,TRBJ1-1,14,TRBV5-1,ASSLGSGDLGTEAF
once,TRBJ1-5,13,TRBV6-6,ASSWGQGAGQPQH